A selection of T cell receptor beta chains follows, all from one sample in a study of cytomegalovirus exposure and HLA in healthy donors. The data were produced by immunoSEQ multiplex PCR, yet TCRdb's version contains in-frame clones alone and is incomplete. The sample holds around 130,000 clones; 65% to 85% are singletons and the top ten take 2.9%. Sequencing input: PBMCs. The source is a woman between 40 and 55 years old in good health and CMV-seropositive. Both conserved end residues are part of each CDR3. The D gene is left open where the match is weak. Clone size is stated in some rows and not others, as once, few, many or a class when expanded.

D,V,J,size,DNA,CDR3
TRBD2,TRBV27,TRBJ2-3,.,TGTGCCAGCAGTAGGAAGCGGGAGTTGGTAGATACGCAGTATTTT,CASSRKRELVDTQYF
TRBD1,TRBV5-1,TRBJ1-1,.,TGCGCCAGCAGCTTCCGGGACAGGGTAACTGAAGCTTTCTTT,CASSFRDRVTEAFF
TRBD2,TRBV30,TRBJ2-3,.,TGTGCCTGGACCCGGGGGGGAGATACGCAGTATTTT,CAWTRGGDTQYF
.,TRBV18,TRBJ2-7,.,TGTGCCAGCTCATCCAAACAGGGCTACGAGCAGTACTTC,CASSSKQGYEQYF
.,TRBV18,TRBJ1-1,once,TGTGCCAGCTCCCCTCAGGGGATGAACACTGAAGCTTTCTTT,CASSPQGMNTEAFF
.,TRBV4-2,TRBJ1-5,.,TGTGCCAGCAGCCAAGAAGAGCGGGAGTTGAAGCCCCAGCATTTT,CASSQEERELKPQHF
.,TRBV7-8,TRBJ1-3,.,TGTGCCAGCAGCTCCTTCGTGGCGGGGGCTTCTGGAAACACCATATATTTT,CASSSFVAGASGNTIYF
.,TRBV7-9,TRBJ2-3,.,TGTGCCAGCAGAGGGGTTGAAGATACGCAGTATTTT,CASRGVEDTQYF
.,TRBV20-1,TRBJ2-3,.,TGCTGTCCGGGCACAGATACGCAGTATTTT,CCPGTDTQYF
.,TRBV6-5,TRBJ2-3,.,TGTGCCAGCAGTTACTCGAAAGATCAGACAGATACGCAGTATTTT,CASSYSKDQTDTQYF
.,TRBV6-6,TRBJ2-7,.,TGTGCCAGCAGTTACTCGGGGGGAGGACGCGCCGAGCAGTACTTC,CASSYSGGGRAEQYF
TRBD1,TRBV6-5,TRBJ1-5,.,TGTGCCAGCAGATTGGACAGGGGGAGCAATCAGCCCCAGCATTTT,CASRLDRGSNQPQHF
.,TRBV10-1,TRBJ1-2,.,TGCGCCAGCAGTGAGTCGACAAGGTTCACCTATGGCTACACCTTC,CASSESTRFTYGYTF
.,TRBV9,TRBJ1-1,once,TGTGCCAGCAGCCAACAGTGGAAGAACACTGAAGCTTTCTTT,CASSQQWKNTEAFF
.,TRBV5-4,TRBJ2-2,.,TGTGCCAGCAGCGTTAGTCATTCCGGGGAGCTGTTTTTT,CASSVSHSGELFF
TRBD1,TRBV30,TRBJ1-6,.,TGTGCCTGGAAAGGAAAAGGGGGCGCCTATAATTCACCCCTCCACTTT,CAWKGKGGAYNSPLHF
.,TRBV5-6,TRBJ1-1,.,TGTGCCAGCAGCTTCCCATCGACAGCACTGAACACTGAAGCTTTCTTT,CASSFPSTALNTEAFF
TRBD1,TRBV7-2,TRBJ1-2,.,TGTGCCAGCAGCGTAACCGGGACAGGGAACGGCTACACCTTC,CASSVTGTGNGYTF
.,TRBV4-3,TRBJ2-5,.,TGCGCCAGCAGCCAAAAAACAGGAATCCAAGAGACCCAGTACTTC,CASSQKTGIQETQYF
TRBD2,TRBV4-3,TRBJ2-3,.,TGCGCCAGCAGCCAAGAAACAGCGGGACGTACGGCAGATACGCAGTATTTT,CASSQETAGRTADTQYF
.,TRBV7-2,TRBJ1-1,.,TGTGCCAGCAGCTTAGGAGGGAACGAACGCGCTGAAGCTTTCTTT,CASSLGGNERAEAFF
TRBD2,TRBV4-3,TRBJ2-7,.,TGCGCCAGCAGCCAAGATGGGGCACTAGCGGGGTACGAGCAGTACTTC,CASSQDGALAGYEQYF
.,TRBV16,TRBJ2-7,few,TGTGCCAGCAGCCACAGGGGGGATTCCTACGAGCAGTACTTC,CASSHRGDSYEQYF
.,TRBV4-3,TRBJ1-5,.,TGCGCCAGCAGACCTAGGCCGGGTAATCAGCCCCAGCATTTT,CASRPRPGNQPQHF
.,TRBV7-9,TRBJ2-5,.,TGTGCCAGCAGCTCCTCTACAGAGACCCAGTACTTC,CASSSSTETQYF
.,TRBV20-1,TRBJ1-2,.,TGCAGTGCTAGAGTGGACAGAGACTACACCTTC,CSARVDRDYTF
.,TRBV5-6,TRBJ1-1,.,TGTGCCAGCAGCTTGGGAATGGTCGGCAGGGTGAACACTGAAGCTTTCTTT,CASSLGMVGRVNTEAFF